The 14 T cell receptor beta chains reported below all come from one sample, sequenced in a study of blood T cell repertoires in COVID-19. Assay: immunoSEQ multiplex PCR; the TCRdb copy retains only in-frame clones and omits some. The table records a few hundred thousand clones, around nine tenths of them present only once. The sequenced sample was PBMCs or T cells enriched from blood (not recorded which). The source is an older woman who had recovered from COVID-19.

The V gene is TRBV6-5, the J gene TRBJ2-2, with unresolved D. V was pared by 6 bases and J by 0 bases, with 8 bases between. Per the germline V gene, CDR1 is MNHEY and CDR2 is SVGAGI. This CDR3 region has 14 residues. CDR3 sequence (DNA): TGTGCCAGCAGGGCGGAACCGAACACCGGGGAGCTGTTTTTT. Translated: CASRAEPNTGELFF.

Only a few counts were recorded for this clone. The J gene is TRBJ2-3, the V gene TRBV5-4; TRBD2 matches at 11 bases. Germline CDR1 is SGHNT and CDR2 is YYREEE (reference sequence). The CDR3 is 15 amino acids. V lost 4 bases to trimming and J lost 2 bases; unmatched junction nucleotides: 3. CDR3 protein: CASSLLAGATDTQYF. CDR3 nucleotides: TGTGCCAGCAGCCTACTAGCGGGGGCCACAGATACGCAGTATTTT.

Here the CDR3 DNA reads TGTGCCAGCAGCAAAGGCCCCGGGTCCTCCTACAATGAGCAGTTCTTC. Translation gives CASSKGPGSSYNEQFF. V and J are TRBV21-1 and TRBJ2-1; the table's D call TRBD2 went unverified against the DNA. TRBV21-1 is listed as a pseudogene. CDR3 length: 16 amino acids.

This sequence joins TRBV7-9 and TRBJ1-6; a possible D gene is TRBD1 (5 bases). Germline CDR1 SEHNR, CDR2 FQNEAQ (reference sequence). The CDR3 length is 15 residues. Trimming shortened V by 1 base and J by 7 bases, and 11 bases separated the two germline ends. Written as DNA, the CDR3 is TGTGCCAGCAGCTTAGGCCCAGGGAGGAATTCACCCCTCCACTTT. This sequence encodes CASSLGPGRNSPLHF.

About this clone: The same CDR3 can be traced to other DNA sequences in this sample. V and J are TRBV5-1 and TRBJ2-1; 8 nucleotides align to TRBD2. CDR1 is SGHRS, CDR2 YFSETQ, per germline. V lost 0 bases and J lost 3; bases outside the gene matches: 2. CDR3 size: 15 residues. CDR3 region: CASSLASGSYNEQFF. CDR3 sequence (DNA): TGCGCCAGCAGCTTGGCCAGCGGGAGCTACAATGAGCAGTTCTTC.

The chain combines TRBV2 with TRBJ1-2, with D possibly being TRBD1 (5 bases). The CDR3 loop spans 15 amino acids. Trimming left V 7 bases short and J 4 bases short, with 19 bases between. Looked up from germline, CDR1 is SNHLY and CDR2 is FYNNEI. The CDR3 region is CASTSGGEIFYGYTF. The CDR3 DNA is TGTGCCAGCACCTCCGGGGGGGAAATATTCTATGGCTACACCTTC.

The genes are TRBV4-2 and TRBJ2-1, with D possibly TRBD2 on 6 matching bases. Trimming removed 0 bases from V and 8 bases from J, with 14 bases in between. The germline V gene has CDR1 LGHNA and CDR2 YNFKEQ. The CDR3 covers 15 residues. The CDR3 DNA follows: TGTGCCAGCAGCCAAGAAAAGTCTCGGGGGTATGAGCAGTTCTTC. Protein product: CASSQEKSRGYEQFF.

The J gene is TRBJ1-4, the V gene TRBV18; 7 nucleotides match TRBD1. The V and J ends lost 4 bases and 4 bases, in that order; junction bases with no gene match: 6. Germline V gene lookup returns CDR1 KGHSH and CDR2 LQKENI. The CDR3 runs to 15 residues. This CDR3 reads CASSRQGPSNEKLFF. The DNA for the CDR3 is TGTGCCAGCTCACGACAGGGCCCGAGTAATGAAAAACTGTTTTTT.

The J gene is TRBJ2-7, the V gene TRBV7-6; D is ambiguous. V dropped 8 bases and J dropped 0 bases, with 5 bases sitting between them. CDR3 size: 11 residues. Germline CDR1 and CDR2: SGHVS and FNYEAQ. The CDR3 DNA follows: TGTGCCAGCGCGAGCTCCTACGAGCAGTACTTC. It yields the protein CASASSYEQYF.

The chain employs TRBV7-9 and TRBJ1-6; D not resolved. The CDR3 loop spans 15 amino acids. V dropped 1 base and J dropped 8 bases, with 12 bases sitting between them. Germline CDR1 and CDR2: SEHNR and FQNEAQ (reference sequence). The CDR3 is CASSLEANRDSPLHF. The CDR3, as DNA: TGTGCCAGCAGCTTAGAGGCTAACAGAGATTCACCCCTCCACTTT.

This clone was detected a few times. The V call is TRBV11-3, the J call TRBJ1-5; the D is unclear. With 5 bases removed from V and 9 bases from J, the gap between germline ends came to 5 bases. CDR3 size: 10 residues. Looked up from germline, CDR1 is SGHNT and CDR2 is YENEEA. In DNA form, the CDR3 reads TGTGCCAGCAGCCCGTGGCCCCAGCATTTT. It is translated as CASSPWPQHF.

For this clone: Other DNA sequences of this sample code for an identical CDR3. This chain connects TRBV11-2 to TRBJ2-1; 10 bases match TRBD2. The length of the CDR3 is 16 residues. Looked up from germline, CDR1 is SGHAT and CDR2 is FQNNGV. The V gene end was trimmed by 5 bases and the J gene end by 3 bases; junction bases not matched to a gene: 7. The CDR3: CASSPRLAGLYNEQFF. DNA for the CDR3: TGTGCCAGCAGCCCGAGACTAGCGGGCCTCTACAATGAGCAGTTCTTC.

The J gene is TRBJ1-2, the V gene TRBV7-8, with D possibly matching TRBD1 (5 bases). Between the trimmed V and J ends, which lost 7 bases and 4 bases, there was a span of 16 bases. CDR1 and CDR2 (germline): SGHVS, FQNEAQ. The CDR3 spans 14 residues. CDR3 protein: CASTTLGGGYGYTF. Written as DNA, the CDR3 is TGTGCCAGCACTACTTTGGGGGGAGGCTATGGCTACACCTTC. Variable domain in full (rest from reference TRBV7-8 and TRBJ1-2): GAGVSQSPRYKVAKRGQDVALRCDPISGHVSLFWYQQALGQGPEFLTYFQNEAQLDKSGLPSDRFFAERPEGSVSTLKIQRTQQEDSAVYLCASTTLGGGYGYTFGSGTRLTVV.

This chain links TRBV30 with TRBJ2-7; 14 bases align to TRBD2. The ends lost 0 bases at V and 5 bases at J; junction bases unmatched: 0. Germline V gives CDR1 GTSNPN, CDR2 SVGIG (reference sequence). The length of the CDR3 is 14 residues. The CDR3 loop is CAWSVGLAGDEQYF. The CDR3 region has the DNA TGTGCCTGGAGTGTGGGACTAGCGGGAGACGAGCAGTACTTC.